The 15 T cell receptor beta chains below come from one sample, sequenced in a study of blood T cell repertoires in COVID-19. Produced via immunoSEQ multiplex PCR; TCRdb's table is partial and in-frame only. The data contain around 250,000 clones, roughly four fifths of them singletons. The sample consisted of PBMCs or T cells enriched from blood (not recorded which). These receptors came from a man between 40 and 49 years old who had recovered from COVID-19.

This chain links TRBV6-5 with TRBJ1-1; D is undetermined. Germline V gene lookup returns CDR1 MNHEY and CDR2 SVGAGI. The V end was cut by 6 bases, the J end by 1 base, with 12 bases between. The CDR3 spans 14 residues. In DNA, the CDR3 is TGTGCCAGCAGAGACATAAATAAGAACACTGAAGCTTTCTTT. This encodes CASRDINKNTEAFF.

J is TRBJ2-1 and V is TRBV28; 10 bases are a match to TRBD2. Trimming at V came to 7 bases and at J to 6 bases, leaving 3 bases not matched to a gene. CDR3 size: 13 residues. The germline gives CDR1 MDHEN, CDR2 SYDVKM. CDR3 DNA: TGTGCCAGCACTAGCGGGAGACCCAATGAGCAGTTCTTC. Amino acids: CASTSGRPNEQFF.

With respect to this clone: This sample also contains other DNA sequences that code for the same CDR3. The chain links TRBV27 to TRBJ1-6; TRBD1 agrees at 8 bases. CDR3 length equals 16 residues. V lost 3 bases and J lost 4; bases outside the gene matches: 5. The V gene's germline CDR1 is MNHEY and CDR2 SMNVEV (reference sequence). CDR3 DNA sequence: TGTGCCAGCAGTTTCGGCACAGGGGGATATAATTCACCCCTCCACTTT. Its translation is CASSFGTGGYNSPLHF.

The rearrangement joins TRBV2 to TRBJ2-7; D might be TRBD1 (6 bases). Germline CDR1 and CDR2: SNHLY and FYNNEI. This CDR3 is built from 14 residues. The V gene lost 6 bases and the J gene lost 3 bases, with 15 bases spanning the gap. CDR3 residues: CASSGRTVLYEQYF. In DNA, the CDR3 is TGTGCCAGCAGCGGTCGGACAGTCCTCTACGAGCAGTACTTC.

Concerning this clone itself: Within the sample, other DNA sequences also encode this same CDR3. The chain joins TRBV7-3 to TRBJ2-5; TRBD2 agrees at 7 bases. Germline lookup yields CDR1 SGHTA and CDR2 FQGTGA. V dropped 3 bases and J dropped 4; count of bases not matched to a gene: 2. The CDR3 totals 13 residues. CDR3 sequence (DNA): TGTGCCAGCAGCTTTAGGGAGGGAGAGACCCAGTACTTC. Residues: CASSFREGETQYF. Full variable domain (remainder filled in from reference TRBV7-3 and TRBJ2-5): GAGVSQTPSNKVTEKGKYVELRCDPISGHTALYWYRQSLGQGPEFLIYFQGTGAADDSGLPNDRFFAVRPEGSVSTLKIQRTERGDSAVYLCASSFREGETQYFGPGTRLLVL.

This clone was recorded once. The chain recombines TRBV28 with TRBJ1-1; tentative D call: TRBD1 (6 bases). CDR3 length: 12 amino acids. Germline V lookup: CDR1 MDHEN, CDR2 SYDVKM. The V end lost 4 bases, the J end lost 9 bases, and 12 bases lay between the germline ends. CDR3 sequence reads: CASSSSTGQAFF. In DNA, the CDR3 is TGTGCCAGCAGTTCCTCGACAGGACAAGCTTTCTTT.

A few counts support this clone. The chain is built from TRBV30 and TRBJ2-7; 10 bases align to TRBD2. Trimming removed 3 bases from V and 4 bases from J; junction bases left unmatched: 6. The CDR3 contains 14 residues. Germline lookup yields CDR1 GTSNPN and CDR2 SVGIG (reference sequence). The CDR3 spells CAWRQAGGRYEQYF. DNA for the CDR3: TGTGCCTGGAGGCAAGCGGGGGGGCGATACGAGCAGTACTTC. The complete variable domain, with remaining parts taken from reference TRBV30 and TRBJ2-7, reads SQTIHQWPATLVQPVGSPLSLECTVEGTSNPNLYWYRQAAGRGLQLLFYSVGIGQISSEVPQNLSASRPQDRQFILSSKKLLLSDSGFYLCAWRQAGGRYEQYFGPGTRLTVT.

V and J are TRBV18 and TRBJ1-2; 7 bases agree with TRBD1. The CDR3 is 14 residues long. V dropped 1 base and J dropped 4; count of bases not matched to a gene: 3. CDR1 and CDR2 from the germline V gene are KGHSH and LQKENI. CDR3 residues: CASSPQTGTYGYTF. CDR3 bases: TGTGCCAGCTCACCACAGACAGGGACCTATGGCTACACCTTC.

CDR3 in DNA: TGTGCCAGCAGTGCCAGAGGGCGCACAGATACGCAGTATTTT. Its translation: CASSARGRTDTQYF. The V and J genes are TRBV2 and TRBJ2-3; maybe TRBD2 (5 bases). CDR1 is SNHLY and CDR2 is FYNNEI in the germline V gene. V dropped 4 bases and J dropped 1 base, with 9 bases sitting between them. The CDR3 is 14 amino acids.

This chain links TRBV19 with TRBJ1-3; no firm D call. Germline CDR1 reads LNHDA; CDR2 reads SQIVND (reference sequence). V was trimmed by 9 bases and J by 0 bases, leaving 21 bases between them. This CDR3 is 17 amino acids long. CDR3 protein: CASLRSAVLVSGNTIYF. CDR3 in DNA: TGTGCCAGCCTACGATCGGCGGTGTTAGTCTCTGGAAACACCATATATTTT.

V and J are TRBV18 and TRBJ2-1; TRBD1 is a possible D gene (6 bases). Trimming cost V 2 bases and J 4 bases, with 12 bases left between them. CDR1 is KGHSH, CDR2 LQKENI, per germline. The CDR3 totals 15 residues. The CDR3 protein is CASSPKDSLYNEQFF. In DNA form, the CDR3 reads TGTGCCAGCTCACCAAAGGACAGTCTTTACAATGAGCAGTTCTTC.

V and J are TRBV4-1 and TRBJ1-1, with TRBD1 matching 10 bases. This CDR3 spans 15 amino acids. V lost 5 bases to trimming and J lost 9 bases; unmatched junction nucleotides: 12. Germline CDR1 and CDR2: MGHRA and YSYEKL. Here the CDR3 DNA reads TGCGCCAGCAGCGGAGCCCTCATGGGACAGGGGAAAGCTTTCTTT. This codes for CASSGALMGQGKAFF.

The rearrangement links TRBV5-1 to TRBJ1-1; TRBD1 is a possible D gene (5 bases). Germline CDR1 is SGHRS and CDR2 is YFSETQ. V was pared by 1 base and J by 4 bases, with 11 bases between. The CDR3 runs 14 residues. CDR3: CASSLSGAGTEAFF. CDR3 bases: TGCGCCAGCAGCTTGAGCGGGGCGGGCACTGAAGCTTTCTTT.

This sequence joins TRBV6-5 and TRBJ2-3, with 7 bases identical to TRBD1. Germline V CDR1 and CDR2: MNHEY, SVGAGI. This CDR3 spans 16 amino acids. V was clipped by 2 bases and J by 3 bases; unmatched bases: 8. The chain's CDR3 is CASSYIEGAKTDTQYF. For the CDR3, the DNA is TGTGCCAGCAGTTACATCGAGGGGGCGAAGACAGATACGCAGTATTTT.

As DNA, the CDR3 is TGCGCCAGCAGTGGGACAGGGAACGTGCAGTACTTC. This gives the protein CASSGTGNVQYF. J is TRBJ2-7 and V is TRBV10-1; 8 nucleotides align to TRBD1. J gave up 9 bases and V 4 bases, and 5 bases lay outside the gene matches. This CDR3 region has 12 residues. Looked up from germline, CDR1 is WNHNN and CDR2 is SYGVQD (reference sequence).